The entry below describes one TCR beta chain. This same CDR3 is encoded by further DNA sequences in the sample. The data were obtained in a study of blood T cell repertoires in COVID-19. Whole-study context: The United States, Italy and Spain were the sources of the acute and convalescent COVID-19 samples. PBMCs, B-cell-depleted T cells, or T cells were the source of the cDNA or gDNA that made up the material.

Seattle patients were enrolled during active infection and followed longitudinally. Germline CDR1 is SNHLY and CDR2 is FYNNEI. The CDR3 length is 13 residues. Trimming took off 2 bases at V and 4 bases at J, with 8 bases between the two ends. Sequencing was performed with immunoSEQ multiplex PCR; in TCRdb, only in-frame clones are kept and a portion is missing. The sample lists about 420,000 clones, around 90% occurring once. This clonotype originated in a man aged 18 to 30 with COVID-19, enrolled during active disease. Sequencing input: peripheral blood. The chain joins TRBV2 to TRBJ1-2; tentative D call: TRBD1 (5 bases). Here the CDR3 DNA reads TGTGCCAGCAGTGAACAGGGCGCCTATGGCTACACCTTC. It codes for CASSEQGAYGYTF.